This passage covers 5 T cell receptor beta chains from one sample sequenced in a study of blood T cell repertoires in COVID-19. Data came from immunoSEQ multiplex PCR; TCRdb stores just in-frame clones and leaves some out. The sample comprises 80,000 to 100,000 clones, almost 80% of which are singletons, and roughly 15% rests with the top ten. Sequences were obtained from peripheral blood. The receptors shown here come from a human donor in a cohort sampled during active COVID-19.

The chain is built from TRBV6-6 and TRBJ2-1; D possibly corresponds to TRBD2 (7 bases). The CDR3 is 14 residues long. The V gene's germline CDR1 is MNHNY and CDR2 SVGAGI (reference sequence). Deletions cut 0 bases from V and 10 bases from J, with 13 bases between. DNA of the CDR3: TGTGCCAGCAGTTACTCGAATCGGGGGGCCGAGCAGTTCTTC. This translates into CASSYSNRGAEQFF.

This clone was observed a few times. The chain couples TRBV7-9 to TRBJ1-1; D is possibly TRBD1 (6 bases). Germline-derived CDR1 and CDR2 are SEHNR and FQNEAQ (reference sequence). Trimming cost V 5 bases and J 6 bases, with 13 bases left between them. The CDR3 is made up of 13 amino acids. This CDR3 is CASSPAGAPEAFF. In DNA form, the CDR3 reads TGTGCCAGCAGCCCTGCAGGGGCCCCTGAAGCTTTCTTT.

The chain combines TRBV2 with TRBJ1-5; maybe TRBD1 (5 bases). The V gene's germline CDR1 is SNHLY and CDR2 FYNNEI. This CDR3 is built from 14 residues. Between the trimmed V and J ends, which lost 3 bases and 2 bases, there was a span of 8 bases. CDR3 nucleotides: TGTGCCAGCAGTGATTTAGGGGGCAATCAGCCCCAGCATTTT. As protein: CASSDLGGNQPQHF.

This chain connects TRBV6-1 to TRBJ1-3, with 7 bases that match TRBD1. Losses at the gene ends were 2 bases for V and 4 bases for J; bases not matched to a gene: 14. The germline V gene has CDR1 MNHNS and CDR2 SASEGT. There are 18 residues in the CDR3. As DNA, the CDR3 is TGTGCCAGCAGTGAAATCGGTAGGGGGCGAGGTTCAGGAAACACCATATATTTT. The encoded protein is CASSEIGRGRGSGNTIYF.

This clone appeared a single time. This CDR3 is CASSQDGTRPDTQYF. CDR3 coding DNA: TGTGCCAGCAGCCAAGATGGGACTCGACCAGATACGCAGTATTTT. The chain links TRBV3-1 (or the pseudogene TRBV3-2) to TRBJ2-3; D possibly corresponds to TRBD2 (6 bases). The CDR3 contains 15 residues. CDR1 is LGHDT, CDR2 YNNKEL, per germline (reference sequence). Between the trimmed V and J ends, which lost 0 bases and 4 bases, there was a span of 11 bases.